Detailed here is one TCR beta chain. This record comes from a study of shared clonotypes between healthy human individuals. Naive CD8 populations comprised CD45RO-negative cells positively selected for CCR7, excluding terminally differentiated effector memory CD45RA+ cells. CDR1 ENHRY and CDR2 SYGVKD come from the germline V gene. V gave up 1 base and J gave up 0 bases, with 10 bases separating them. The CDR3 is made up of 16 amino acids. Only in-frame clones appear in the TCRdb table, and some are missing; sequencing was by immunoSEQ multiplex PCR. The data show some 2 million clones, just under 95% seen once.

This chain uses TRBV10-3 with TRBJ2-1; D is ambiguous. This clonotype was obtained from a man aged 18-30 years in good health. Sequenced input: naive CD8+ T cells sorted from blood. This CDR3 is CAISEYEWSSYNEQFF. The CDR3 DNA reads TGTGCCATCAGTGAGTATGAGTGGAGCTCCTACAATGAGCAGTTCTTC.